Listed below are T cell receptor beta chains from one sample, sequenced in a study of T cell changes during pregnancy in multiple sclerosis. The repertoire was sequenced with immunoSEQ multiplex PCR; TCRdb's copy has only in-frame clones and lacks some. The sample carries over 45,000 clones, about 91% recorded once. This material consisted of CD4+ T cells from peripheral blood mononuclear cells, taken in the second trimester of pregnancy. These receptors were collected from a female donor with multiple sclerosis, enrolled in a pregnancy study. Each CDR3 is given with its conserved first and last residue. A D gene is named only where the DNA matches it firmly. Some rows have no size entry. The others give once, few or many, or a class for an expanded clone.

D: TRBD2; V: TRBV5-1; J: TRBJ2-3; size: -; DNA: TGCGCCAGCAGCTCCTTGGCGGGAGGGTTCACAGATACGCAGTATTTT; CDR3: CASSSLAGGFTDTQYF
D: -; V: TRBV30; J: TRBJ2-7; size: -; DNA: TGTGCCTGGGGTCCCCGGGACTTCAAAACCGAGCAGTACTTC; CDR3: CAWGPRDFKTEQYF
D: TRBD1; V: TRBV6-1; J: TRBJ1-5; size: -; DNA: TGTGCCAGCAGGGGGACAGGGATTCAGCCCCAGCATTTT; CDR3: CASRGTGIQPQHF
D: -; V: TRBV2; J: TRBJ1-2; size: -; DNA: TGTGCCAGCAGTGCCGGTGGAGGCACCCCATTTTTC; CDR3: CASSAGGGTPFF
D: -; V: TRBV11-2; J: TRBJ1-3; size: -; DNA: TGTGCCAGCAGCTCTTTGAGGGGACTCTCTGGAAACACCATATATTTT; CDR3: CASSSLRGLSGNTIYF
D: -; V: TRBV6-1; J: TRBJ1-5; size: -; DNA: TGTGCCAGCAGTGAAGCTACAGGGCTCCAGCCCCAGCATTTT; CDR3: CASSEATGLQPQHF
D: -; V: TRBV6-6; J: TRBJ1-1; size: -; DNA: TGTGCCAGCAGTTACCACGTGGAGGGCACTGAAGCTTTCTTT; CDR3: CASSYHVEGTEAFF
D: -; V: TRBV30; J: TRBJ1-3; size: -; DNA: TGTGCCTGGAGCCCAGGGTCTGGAAACACCATATATTTT; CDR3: CAWSPGSGNTIYF
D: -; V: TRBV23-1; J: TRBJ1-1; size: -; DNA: TGCGCCAGCAGTCACGGGAACACTGAAGCTTTCTTT; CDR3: CASSHGNTEAFF
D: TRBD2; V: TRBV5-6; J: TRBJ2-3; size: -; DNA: TGTGCCAGCAGCTTGGGACTAGCTAGCACAGATACGCAGTATTTT; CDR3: CASSLGLASTDTQYF
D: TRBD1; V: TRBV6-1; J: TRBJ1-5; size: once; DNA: TGTGCCAGCAGTGAACTCGACAGGGTGGTTCAGCCCCAGCATTTT; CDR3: CASSELDRVVQPQHF
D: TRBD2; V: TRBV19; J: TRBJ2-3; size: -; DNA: TGTGCCAGTAGTATGACTAGCGCATTGAAGGATACGCAGTATTTT; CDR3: CASSMTSALKDTQYF
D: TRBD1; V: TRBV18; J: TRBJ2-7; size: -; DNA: TGTGCCAGCTCACCCAGACAGGGATTGTACGAGCAGTACTTC; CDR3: CASSPRQGLYEQYF
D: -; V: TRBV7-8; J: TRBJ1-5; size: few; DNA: TGTGCCAGCAGCGCAGAGCAGGGAAATCAGCCCCAGCATTTT; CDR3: CASSAEQGNQPQHF
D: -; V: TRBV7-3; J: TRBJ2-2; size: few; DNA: TGTGCCAGCAGCTTAAGCCAGTCGGGAACCGGGGAGCTGTTTTTT; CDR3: CASSLSQSGTGELFF
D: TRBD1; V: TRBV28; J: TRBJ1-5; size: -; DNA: TGTGCCAGCAGTTTATGGGGACAGGGTAATCAGCCCCAGCATTTT; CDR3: CASSLWGQGNQPQHF
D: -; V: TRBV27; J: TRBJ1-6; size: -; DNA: TGTGCCAGCAGTTTTTCGGAGTATTCACCCCTCCACTTT; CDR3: CASSFSEYSPLHF
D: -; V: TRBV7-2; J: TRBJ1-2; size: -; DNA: TGTGCCAGCAGGGACACAGGATATGGCTACACCTTC; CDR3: CASRDTGYGYTF
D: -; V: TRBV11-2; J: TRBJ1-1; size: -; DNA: TGTGCCAGCAGCTTAGCAGGCCTGAACACTGAAGCTTTCTTT; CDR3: CASSLAGLNTEAFF
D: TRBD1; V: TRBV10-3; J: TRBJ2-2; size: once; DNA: TGTGCCATCAGTCATCCGGGACAGGGCGTCGGGGAGCTGTTTTTT; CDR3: CAISHPGQGVGELFF
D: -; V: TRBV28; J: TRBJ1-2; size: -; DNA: TGTGCCAGCAGTTTAATCGGGGGGAAGGGGGGCTACACCTTC; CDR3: CASSLIGGKGGYTF
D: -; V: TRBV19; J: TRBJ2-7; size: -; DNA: TGTGCCAGTTCGGGAAGTAGCTCCTACGAGCAGTACTTC; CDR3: CASSGSSSYEQYF
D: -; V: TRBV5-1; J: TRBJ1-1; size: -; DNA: TGCGCCAGCAGTAGGGGTTGGTCGAACACTGAAGCTTTCTTT; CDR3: CASSRGWSNTEAFF
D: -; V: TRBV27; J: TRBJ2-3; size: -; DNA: TGTGCCAGCAGCCCCAGGATTGTTGGGACAGATACGCAGTATTTT; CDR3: CASSPRIVGTDTQYF
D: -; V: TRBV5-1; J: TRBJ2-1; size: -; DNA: TGCGCCAGCAGCGGGCAGGGAAGGGACAATGAGCAGTTCTTC; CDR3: CASSGQGRDNEQFF
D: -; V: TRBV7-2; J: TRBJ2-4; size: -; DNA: TGTGCCAGCAGCTTAGGGGCAGGAAATCGCCAGTACTTC; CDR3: CASSLGAGNRQYF
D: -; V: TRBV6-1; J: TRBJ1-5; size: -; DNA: TGTGCCAGCATCAAAAGGTCGGGGTCGGGGCAGCCCCAGCATTTT; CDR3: CASIKRSGSGQPQHF
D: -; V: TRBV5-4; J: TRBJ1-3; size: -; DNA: TGTGCCAGCAGCTTGGAAAGAGGAAGAGCCGGGAACACCATATATTTT; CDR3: CASSLERGRAGNTIYF
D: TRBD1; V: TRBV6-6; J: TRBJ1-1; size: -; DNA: TGTGCCAGCAGTGTCCCGGGACAGGCGGCTGAAGCTTTCTTT; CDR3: CASSVPGQAAEAFF
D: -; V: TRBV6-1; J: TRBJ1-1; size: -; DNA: TGTGCCAGCGAGTTTGGCACTGAAGCTTTCTTT; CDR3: CASEFGTEAFF
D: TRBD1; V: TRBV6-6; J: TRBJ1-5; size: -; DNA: TGTGCCAGCAGGTCCTCCGGGACAGGGTGGCAGCCCCAGCATTTT; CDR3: CASRSSGTGWQPQHF
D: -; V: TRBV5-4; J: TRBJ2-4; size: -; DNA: TGTGCCAGCAGCTACACTGCGACTGGGGCCAAAAACATTCAGTACTTC; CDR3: CASSYTATGAKNIQYF
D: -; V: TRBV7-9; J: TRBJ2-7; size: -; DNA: TGTGCCAGCAGCTTAGCCCTAGCGCGATCCTACGAGCAGTACTTC; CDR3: CASSLALARSYEQYF
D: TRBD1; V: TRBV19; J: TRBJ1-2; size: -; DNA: TGTGCCAGTAGTCCCCCTTACAGGGGAGGCGATGGCTACACCTTC; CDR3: CASSPPYRGGDGYTF
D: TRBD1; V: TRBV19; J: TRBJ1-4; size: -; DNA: TGTGCCAGTAGTCCCGGACAGGGGAGAGAAAAACTGTTTTTT; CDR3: CASSPGQGREKLFF
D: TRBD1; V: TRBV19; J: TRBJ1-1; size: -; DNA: TGTGCCAGTAGGAGGGGACAGGGAATGAACACTGAAGCTTTCTTT; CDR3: CASRRGQGMNTEAFF